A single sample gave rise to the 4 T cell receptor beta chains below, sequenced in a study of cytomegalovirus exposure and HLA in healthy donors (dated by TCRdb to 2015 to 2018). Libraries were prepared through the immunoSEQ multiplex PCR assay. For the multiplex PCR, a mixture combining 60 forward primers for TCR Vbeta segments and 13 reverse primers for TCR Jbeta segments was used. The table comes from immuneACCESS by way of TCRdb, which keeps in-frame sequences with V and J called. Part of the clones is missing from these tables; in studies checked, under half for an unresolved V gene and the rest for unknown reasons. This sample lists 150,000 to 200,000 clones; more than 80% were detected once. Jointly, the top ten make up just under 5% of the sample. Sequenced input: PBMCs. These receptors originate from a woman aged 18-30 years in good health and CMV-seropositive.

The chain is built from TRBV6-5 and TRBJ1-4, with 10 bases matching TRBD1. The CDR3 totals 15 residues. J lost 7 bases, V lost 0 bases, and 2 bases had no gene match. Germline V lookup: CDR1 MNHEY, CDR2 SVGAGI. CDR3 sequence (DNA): TGTGCCAGCAGTTACTCCGGGACAGGGGTTGAAAAACTGTTTTTT. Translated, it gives CASSYSGTGVEKLFF.

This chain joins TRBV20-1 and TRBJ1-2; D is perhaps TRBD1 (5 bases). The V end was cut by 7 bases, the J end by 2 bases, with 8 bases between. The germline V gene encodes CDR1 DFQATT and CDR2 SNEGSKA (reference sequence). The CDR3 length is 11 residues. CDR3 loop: CSVRENYGYTF. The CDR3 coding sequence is TGCAGTGTCAGGGAAAACTATGGCTACACCTTC.

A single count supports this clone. Here the CDR3 DNA reads TGTGCCAGCAGTTACTCCGGACAGGGGCAAGAGACCCAGTACTTC. This sequence encodes CASSYSGQGQETQYF. This chain links TRBV6-5 with TRBJ2-5; 9 positions agree with TRBD1. J was trimmed by 2 bases and V by 0 bases; bases with no gene match: 1. Germline CDR1 is MNHEY and CDR2 is SVGAGI. This CDR3 region has 15 residues.

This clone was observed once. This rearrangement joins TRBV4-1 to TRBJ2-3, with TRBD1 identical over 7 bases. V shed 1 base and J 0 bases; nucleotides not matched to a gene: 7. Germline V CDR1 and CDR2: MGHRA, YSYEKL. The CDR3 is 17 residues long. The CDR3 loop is CASSQVVQGVSTDTQYF. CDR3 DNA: TGCGCCAGCAGCCAAGTAGTTCAGGGGGTGAGCACAGATACGCAGTATTTT.